These T cell receptor beta chains were read from a single sample in a study of control samples from healthy donors and cancer patients. The repertoire was sequenced with immunoSEQ multiplex PCR; TCRdb's copy has only in-frame clones and lacks some. This sample has 90,000 to 150,000 clones, with around nine tenths found just once. The sequenced material came from blood. Source of these receptors: a man in his thirties or forties in good health. Each CDR3 is given with its conserved first and last residue. A D gene is named only where the DNA matches it firmly. Size tells how often a clone was seen (once, few, many) or the class of an expanded clone, and some rows leave it out.

abundance	v_gene	j_gene	d_gene	CDR3aa	CDR3nt
NA	TRBV10-3	TRBJ1-5	NA	CAIRAPGNQPQHF	TGTGCCATCAGAGCTCCCGGGAATCAGCCCCAGCATTTT
once	TRBV5-5	TRBJ2-3	NA	CASSLSGVGAAGTDTQYF	TGTGCCAGCAGCTTATCTGGTGTAGGCGCCGCGGGCACAGATACGCAGTATTTT
few	TRBV3-1/TRBV3-2	TRBJ1-1	NA	CASSLGNTEAFF	TGTGCCAGCAGCCTAGGGAACACTGAAGCTTTCTTT
NA	TRBV12-3/TRBV12-4	TRBJ1-1	NA	CASSYGGPEAFF	TGTGCCAGCAGTTACGGGGGCCCTGAAGCTTTCTTT
NA	TRBV6-5	TRBJ1-1	TRBD1	CASSTGTNTEAFF	TGTGCCAGTTCGACAGGGACGAACACTGAAGCTTTCTTT
NA	TRBV19	TRBJ1-5	NA	CASSIGQGSNQPQHF	TGTGCCAGTAGTATAGGCCAGGGAAGCAATCAGCCCCAGCATTTT
once	TRBV19	TRBJ1-2	NA	CASSPLGTNYGYTF	TGTGCCAGTAGTCCCCTAGGTACTAACTATGGCTACACCTTC
NA	TRBV2	TRBJ1-2	TRBD1	CASRGDRGYGYTF	TGTGCCAGCAGGGGCGACAGGGGCTATGGCTACACCTTC
NA	TRBV15	TRBJ2-7	TRBD1	CATSKPGQGSYEQYF	TGTGCCACCAGCAAACCGGGACAGGGGTCCTACGAGCAGTACTTC
NA	TRBV7-9	TRBJ1-1	TRBD1	CASSSTQGESTEAFF	TGTGCCAGCAGCTCAACTCAGGGGGAGAGCACTGAAGCTTTCTTT
once	TRBV18	TRBJ2-5	NA	CASSPEEETQYF	TGTGCCAGCTCACCGGAGGAAGAGACCCAGTACTTC
NA	TRBV2	TRBJ1-1	NA	CASSEGGAIGGNTEAFF	TGTGCCAGCTCTGAGGGGGGGGCGATCGGAGGGAACACTGAAGCTTTCTTT
NA	TRBV19	TRBJ1-1	TRBD1	CASTGGRGPNTEAFF	TGTGCCTCAACAGGGGGCCGAGGGCCAAACACTGAAGCTTTCTTT
NA	TRBV7-7	TRBJ2-6	NA	CASSFGSPSGANVLTF	TGTGCCAGCAGCTTCGGCAGTCCTTCTGGGGCCAACGTCCTGACTTTC
once	TRBV6-1	TRBJ1-1	NA	CASSEGGGTLNTEAFF	TGTGCCAGCAGTGAAGGGGGCGGGACGTTGAACACTGAAGCTTTCTTT
once	TRBV19	TRBJ2-7	NA	CASSKGDYEQYF	TGTGCCAGTAGTAAGGGGGACTACGAGCAGTACTTC
NA	TRBV19	TRBJ1-1	TRBD1	CASSSRSRFRGSGTEAFF	TGTGCCAGTAGTTCGCGTTCCCGATTCAGGGGGTCGGGGACTGAAGCTTTCTTT
NA	TRBV6-5	TRBJ1-1	NA	CASNTVPATEAFF	TGTGCCAGCAACACCGTGCCCGCTACTGAAGCTTTCTTT
NA	TRBV7-3	TRBJ2-5	TRBD2	CASSWGGETQYF	TGTGCCAGCAGTTGGGGGGGTGAGACCCAGTACTTC
NA	TRBV5-5	TRBJ2-4	TRBD1	CASSRGTGKLIIQYF	TGTGCCAGCAGCCGTGGGACAGGAAAGTTGATCATTCAGTACTTC
NA	TRBV6-5	TRBJ2-1	TRBD1	CASSRPQGIEQFF	TGTGCCAGCAGTCGACCACAGGGGATCGAGCAGTTCTTC
NA	TRBV2	TRBJ2-1	NA	CASSVDRYNEQFF	TGTGCCAGCAGTGTTGACAGATACAATGAGCAGTTCTTC
NA	TRBV12-3/TRBV12-4	TRBJ1-2	NA	CASSFQGRGGYTF	TGTGCCAGCAGTTTCCAGGGCCGCGGAGGCTACACCTTC
NA	TRBV9	TRBJ1-4	NA	CASSVGGNEKLFF	TGTGCCAGCAGCGTAGGCGGTAATGAAAAACTGTTTTTT
once	TRBV6-5	TRBJ2-1	TRBD1	CASSNNGQGRNEQFF	TGTGCCAGCAGTAATAACGGACAGGGGAGGAATGAGCAGTTCTTC
NA	TRBV18	TRBJ2-7	TRBD1	CASSPTGTEQYF	TGTGCCAGCTCACCGACAGGGACCGAGCAGTACTTC
NA	TRBV14	TRBJ1-1	NA	CASSLTEDTEAFF	TGTGCCAGCAGCCTGACAGAGGACACTGAAGCTTTCTTT
NA	TRBV5-1	TRBJ2-4	NA	CASRKSEGKNIQYF	TGCGCCAGCCGAAAATCGGAGGGCAAAAACATTCAGTACTTC
NA	TRBV29-1	TRBJ2-3	TRBD2	CSVTPTSGGGGTQYF	TGCAGCGTTACCCCGACTAGCGGGGGCGGGGGTACGCAGTATTTT
NA	TRBV7-9	TRBJ1-2	NA	CASSLDPAGGYTF	TGTGCCAGCAGCTTAGATCCGGCAGGAGGCTACACCTTC
NA	TRBV6-5	TRBJ1-4	NA	CASKLFSSNEKLFF	TGTGCCAGCAAGTTATTTAGCAGTAATGAAAAACTGTTTTTT
NA	TRBV2	TRBJ1-4	NA	CASSIHDNEKLFF	TGTGCCAGCAGCATTCACGATAATGAAAAACTGTTTTTT
NA	TRBV30	TRBJ1-6	NA	CAWSGWERASPLHF	TGTGCCTGGAGTGGGTGGGAGAGGGCTTCACCCCTCCACTTT
NA	TRBV10-2	TRBJ1-5	TRBD1	CASSESDGQGRDQPQHF	TGCGCCAGCAGTGAGTCTGATGGACAGGGAAGGGACCAGCCCCAGCATTTT
NA	TRBV7-9	TRBJ2-7	NA	CASSPPGSPGDEQYF	TGTGCCAGCAGCCCCCCGGGCTCCCCTGGGGACGAGCAGTACTTC
NA	TRBV6-5	TRBJ1-1	NA	CASKVEYGNTEAFF	TGTGCCAGCAAGGTGGAATATGGGAACACTGAAGCTTTCTTT
NA	TRBV14	TRBJ1-1	TRBD1	CASSRGTALQGTEAFF	TGTGCCAGCAGCCGTGGGACAGCCTTACAGGGGACTGAAGCTTTCTTT
NA	TRBV7-9	TRBJ1-2	NA	CASSLEAAGDGYTF	TGTGCCAGCAGCTTAGAAGCGGCAGGGGATGGCTACACCTTC
NA	TRBV10-1	TRBJ2-1	TRBD2	CASSERPVRLAGVKQFF	TGCGCCAGCAGTGAGCGACCAGTACGGCTAGCGGGGGTTAAGCAGTTCTTC